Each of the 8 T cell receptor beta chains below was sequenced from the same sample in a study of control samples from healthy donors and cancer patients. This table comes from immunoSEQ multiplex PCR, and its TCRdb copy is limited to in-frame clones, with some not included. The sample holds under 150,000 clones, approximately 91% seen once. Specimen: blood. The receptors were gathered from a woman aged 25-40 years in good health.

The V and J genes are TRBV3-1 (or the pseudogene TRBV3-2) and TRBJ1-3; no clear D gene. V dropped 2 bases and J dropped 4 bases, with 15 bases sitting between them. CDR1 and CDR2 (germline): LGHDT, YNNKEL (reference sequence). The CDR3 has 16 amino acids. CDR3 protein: CASSQNPQQPGNTIYF. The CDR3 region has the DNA TGTGCCAGCAGCCAAAATCCCCAACAGCCCGGAAACACCATATATTTT.

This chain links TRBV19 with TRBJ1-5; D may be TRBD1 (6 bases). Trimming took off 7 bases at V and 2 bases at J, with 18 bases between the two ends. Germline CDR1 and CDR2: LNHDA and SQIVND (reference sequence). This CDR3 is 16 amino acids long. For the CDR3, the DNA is TGTGCCAGTACCAGCCCTGGGGGGCTTGGCAATCAGCCCCAGCATTTT. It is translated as CASTSPGGLGNQPQHF.

The DNA of the CDR3 is TGTGCCTGGAGTGTACCCCGGACATTTTATGGCTACACCTTC. Protein sequence: CAWSVPRTFYGYTF. The V and J genes are TRBV30 and TRBJ1-2, with D maybe TRBD1 (5 bases). Germline CDR1 reads GTSNPN; CDR2 reads SVGIG (reference sequence). V was clipped by 0 bases and J by 5 bases, with 13 bases between them. The CDR3 is made up of 14 amino acids.

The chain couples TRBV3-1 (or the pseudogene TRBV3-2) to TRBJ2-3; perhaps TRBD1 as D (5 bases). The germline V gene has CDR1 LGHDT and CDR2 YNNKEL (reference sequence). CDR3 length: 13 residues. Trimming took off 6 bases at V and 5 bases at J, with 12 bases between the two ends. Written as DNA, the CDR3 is TGTGCCAGCAGGGACCAGGGTCTAGATACGCAGTATTTT. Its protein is CASRDQGLDTQYF.

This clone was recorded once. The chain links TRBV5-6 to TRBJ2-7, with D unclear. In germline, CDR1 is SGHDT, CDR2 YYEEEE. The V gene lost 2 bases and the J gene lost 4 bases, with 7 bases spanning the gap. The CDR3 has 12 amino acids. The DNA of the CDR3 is TGTGCCAGCAGCTTACAGCTGTACGAGCAGTACTTC. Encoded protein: CASSLQLYEQYF.

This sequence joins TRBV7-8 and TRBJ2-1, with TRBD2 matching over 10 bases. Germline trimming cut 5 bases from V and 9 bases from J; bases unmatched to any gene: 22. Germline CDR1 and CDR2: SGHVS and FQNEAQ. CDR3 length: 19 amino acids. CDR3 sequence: CASSTFRGEGRVAGGEQFF. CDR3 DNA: TGTGCCAGCAGCACCTTCCGGGGGGAGGGGCGGGTAGCGGGAGGTGAGCAGTTCTTC. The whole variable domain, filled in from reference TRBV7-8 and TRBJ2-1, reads GAGVSQSPRYKVAKRGQDVALRCDPISGHVSLFWYQQALGQGPEFLTYFQNEAQLDKSGLPSDRFFAERPEGSVSTLKIQRTQQEDSAVYLCASSTFRGEGRVAGGEQFFGPGTRLTVL.

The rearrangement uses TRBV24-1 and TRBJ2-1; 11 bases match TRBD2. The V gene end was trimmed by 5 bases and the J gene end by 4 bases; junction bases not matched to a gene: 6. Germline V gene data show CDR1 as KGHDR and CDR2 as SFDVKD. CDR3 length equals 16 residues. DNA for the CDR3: TGTGCCACCAGTGCACCGGGACTAGCGGATTACAATGAGCAGTTCTTC. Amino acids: CATSAPGLADYNEQFF.

The CDR3 loop is CASSPMRTGILRSNQPQHF. The CDR3 DNA sequence: TGTGCCAGCTCACCAATGAGGACAGGGATACTTAGGAGCAATCAGCCCCAGCATTTT. J is TRBJ1-5 and V is TRBV18, with 8 bases aligning to TRBD1. Germline V CDR1 and CDR2: KGHSH, LQKENI. CDR3 length equals 19 residues. J gave up 1 base and V 2 bases, and 13 bases lay outside the gene matches. The variable domain in full, with the rest retrieved from reference TRBV18 and TRBJ1-5, is NAGVMQNPRHLVRRRGQEARLRCSPMKGHSHVYWYRQLPEEGLKFMVYLQKENIIDESGMPKERFSAEFPKEGPSILRIQQVVRGDSAAYFCASSPMRTGILRSNQPQHFGDGTRLSIL.